Listed below are T cell receptor beta chains from one sample, sequenced in a study of shared clonotypes between healthy human individuals. Sequencing used immunoSEQ multiplex PCR; TCRdb keeps in-frame clones, though not all of them. The table records 2 million to 2.5 million clones, more than 85% of them present only once. The sample comprised naive CD8+ T cells from PBMCs. The receptors derive from a young man in good health. Some clones in this sample may be carry-over from other donors' samples. The CDR3 runs from the conserved cysteine through the conserved F or W. Each record gives: CDR3 DNA, CDR3 protein, V gene, J gene, clone size, D gene. D genes are given only for firm matches. Rows give clone size only sometimes, using once, few, many, or a class for an expanded clone.

CDR3nt: TGCGCCAGCAGCCAAGAATGGGGCGACGGTGAAGCTTTCTTT
CDR3aa: CASSQEWGDGEAFF
v_gene: TRBV4-1
j_gene: TRBJ1-1
abundance: NA
d_gene: NA

CDR3nt: TGTGCCAGCAGCCCGGGACAGGGGACAGATACGCAGTATTTT
CDR3aa: CASSPGQGTDTQYF
v_gene: TRBV7-6
j_gene: TRBJ2-3
abundance: NA
d_gene: TRBD1

CDR3nt: TGCGCCAGCAGCCAGGTAGCCCCCGGGACAGGGACCAATGAGCAGTTCTTC
CDR3aa: CASSQVAPGTGTNEQFF
v_gene: TRBV4-3
j_gene: TRBJ2-1
abundance: once
d_gene: TRBD1

CDR3nt: TGTGCCAGCAGCCTACTAGCGCCTCAAGAGACCCAGTACTTC
CDR3aa: CASSLLAPQETQYF
v_gene: TRBV5-6
j_gene: TRBJ2-5
abundance: NA
d_gene: TRBD2

CDR3nt: TGTGCCAGCAGTTCCACAGGGGTCGAGCAGTACTTC
CDR3aa: CASSSTGVEQYF
v_gene: TRBV27
j_gene: TRBJ2-7
abundance: NA
d_gene: TRBD1

CDR3nt: TGTGCCAGCAGTTTAACTATCCGGGACAGGATCCACGAGCAGTACTTC
CDR3aa: CASSLTIRDRIHEQYF
v_gene: TRBV27
j_gene: TRBJ2-7
abundance: NA
d_gene: TRBD1

CDR3nt: TGTGCCAGCAGCCACCGGGACAGGGTATCCTACGAGCAGTACTTC
CDR3aa: CASSHRDRVSYEQYF
v_gene: TRBV7-9
j_gene: TRBJ2-7
abundance: NA
d_gene: TRBD1

CDR3nt: TGTGCCAGCAGCGCCCGAGGGGGGTTAGAGACCCAGTACTTC
CDR3aa: CASSARGGLETQYF
v_gene: TRBV13
j_gene: TRBJ2-5
abundance: NA
d_gene: NA

CDR3nt: TGCGCCAGCAGCCGGGGCGGGACAGCGACGGGCAATGAGCAGTTCTTC
CDR3aa: CASSRGGTATGNEQFF
v_gene: TRBV5-1
j_gene: TRBJ2-1
abundance: NA
d_gene: NA

CDR3nt: TGCGCCAGCAGCCGAAGAAAAGCGGGATCAAGCTCCTACAATGAGCAGTTCTTC
CDR3aa: CASSRRKAGSSSYNEQFF
v_gene: TRBV4-3
j_gene: TRBJ2-1
abundance: NA
d_gene: TRBD2

CDR3nt: TGTGCCAGCAGAGGGACAGCTGACTTTAATGGCTACACCTTC
CDR3aa: CASRGTADFNGYTF
v_gene: TRBV27
j_gene: TRBJ1-2
abundance: NA
d_gene: TRBD1

CDR3nt: TGTGCCAGCAGTCAAAAACAGGGGCTGGGGGCCAGCTATCAGCCCCAGCATTTT
CDR3aa: CASSQKQGLGASYQPQHF
v_gene: TRBV27
j_gene: TRBJ1-5
abundance: once
d_gene: TRBD1

CDR3nt: TGTGCCAGCAGTTATCTCGGGACAGGGGACACTGAAGCTTTCTTT
CDR3aa: CASSYLGTGDTEAFF
v_gene: TRBV6-5
j_gene: TRBJ1-1
abundance: NA
d_gene: TRBD1

CDR3nt: TGTGCCAGCAGTTTTCAGGACTACTACGAGCAGTACTTC
CDR3aa: CASSFQDYYEQYF
v_gene: TRBV28
j_gene: TRBJ2-7
abundance: NA
d_gene: NA

CDR3nt: TGCGCCAGCAGCCAAGATATGGCAGGGGTGTACAATGAGCAGTTCTTC
CDR3aa: CASSQDMAGVYNEQFF
v_gene: TRBV4-1
j_gene: TRBJ2-1
abundance: once
d_gene: NA

CDR3nt: TGTGCCAGCAGCTTAGCGGGGGCCACAGATACGCAGTATTTT
CDR3aa: CASSLAGATDTQYF
v_gene: TRBV7-2
j_gene: TRBJ2-3
abundance: NA
d_gene: NA

CDR3nt: TGTGCCAGCAGTGAATTCGCGGGAGTCACCTACGAGCAGTACTTC
CDR3aa: CASSEFAGVTYEQYF
v_gene: TRBV6-1
j_gene: TRBJ2-7
abundance: NA
d_gene: TRBD2

CDR3nt: TGTGCCAACCCCGGGACTAGCTCCGCCTCCTACAATGAGCAGTTCTTC
CDR3aa: CANPGTSSASYNEQFF
v_gene: TRBV10-3
j_gene: TRBJ2-1
abundance: NA
d_gene: TRBD2

CDR3nt: TGTGCCAGCAGTTTATGGACTAGCGCGAACACCGGGGAGCTGTTTTTT
CDR3aa: CASSLWTSANTGELFF
v_gene: TRBV27
j_gene: TRBJ2-2
abundance: NA
d_gene: TRBD2

CDR3nt: TGTGCCAGCGGGGGGGGGCAGCCCCAGCATTTT
CDR3aa: CASGGGQPQHF
v_gene: TRBV27
j_gene: TRBJ1-5
abundance: NA
d_gene: NA

CDR3nt: TGTGCCAGCAAACGGGAGGGAAGGGTTATGGACGGCTACACCTTC
CDR3aa: CASKREGRVMDGYTF
v_gene: TRBV2
j_gene: TRBJ1-2
abundance: NA
d_gene: NA

CDR3nt: TGTGCCAGCAGCTCAGAGCGGCACAGCACCTACGAGCAGTACTTC
CDR3aa: CASSSERHSTYEQYF
v_gene: TRBV7-9
j_gene: TRBJ2-7
abundance: NA
d_gene: NA

CDR3nt: TGTGCCAGCAGTCCCTGGACTCAAGAGACCCAGTACTTC
CDR3aa: CASSPWTQETQYF
v_gene: TRBV2
j_gene: TRBJ2-5
abundance: NA
d_gene: NA

CDR3nt: TGTGCCAGCATTACGGGGATAAATGAAAAACTGTTTTTT
CDR3aa: CASITGINEKLFF
v_gene: TRBV6-6
j_gene: TRBJ1-4
abundance: NA
d_gene: NA

CDR3nt: TGTGCCAGCAGTATCAGACAGGGGAGGGGCGAGCAGTACTTC
CDR3aa: CASSIRQGRGEQYF
v_gene: TRBV28
j_gene: TRBJ2-7
abundance: NA
d_gene: NA

CDR3nt: TGTGCCAGCAGTTTTAGCGGGAGTTTATACGAGCAGTACTTC
CDR3aa: CASSFSGSLYEQYF
v_gene: TRBV27
j_gene: TRBJ2-7
abundance: NA
d_gene: TRBD2

CDR3nt: TGTGCCAGCAGTTCCTTCCGGGACAGCTCCTACAATGAGCAGTTCTTC
CDR3aa: CASSSFRDSSYNEQFF
v_gene: TRBV27
j_gene: TRBJ2-1
abundance: NA
d_gene: TRBD1

CDR3nt: TGTGCCAGCAGGGACAGGGGGTACTACGAGCAGTACTTC
CDR3aa: CASRDRGYYEQYF
v_gene: TRBV2
j_gene: TRBJ2-7
abundance: once
d_gene: TRBD1

CDR3nt: TGTGCCAGAAGCTCCCGACAGGGCACATCCTACGAGCAGTACTTC
CDR3aa: CARSSRQGTSYEQYF
v_gene: TRBV5-3
j_gene: TRBJ2-7
abundance: NA
d_gene: TRBD1

CDR3nt: TGTGCCAGCGATTTCTTGGGACCTCGCACAGATACGCAGTATTTT
CDR3aa: CASDFLGPRTDTQYF
v_gene: TRBV5-6
j_gene: TRBJ2-3
abundance: NA
d_gene: NA

CDR3nt: TGTGCCAGCAGTGAAGGGTTAGCGGGAGGGACCTACGAGCAGTACTTC
CDR3aa: CASSEGLAGGTYEQYF
v_gene: TRBV2
j_gene: TRBJ2-7
abundance: NA
d_gene: TRBD2

CDR3nt: TGTGCCAGTAGTATAGATCTATTTCGGGACAGAATCAATCAGCCCCAGCATTTT
CDR3aa: CASSIDLFRDRINQPQHF
v_gene: TRBV19
j_gene: TRBJ1-5
abundance: once
d_gene: TRBD1

CDR3nt: TGTGCCAGCAGGACTAAAGAACAGGCCCTTAACTATGGCTACACCTTC
CDR3aa: CASRTKEQALNYGYTF
v_gene: TRBV28
j_gene: TRBJ1-2
abundance: NA
d_gene: NA

CDR3nt: TGTGCCAGCAGCCACCCGGGCGTGGAGGAATACGAGCAGTACTTC
CDR3aa: CASSHPGVEEYEQYF
v_gene: TRBV2
j_gene: TRBJ2-7
abundance: once
d_gene: NA

CDR3nt: TGTGCCAGCAGTTTAGGGCCGAGGACCCACGAGGACGAGCAGTACTTC
CDR3aa: CASSLGPRTHEDEQYF
v_gene: TRBV6-5
j_gene: TRBJ2-7
abundance: NA
d_gene: NA

CDR3nt: TGTGCCAGCAGTTTATCACTGGGCTGGACCCAGTACTTC
CDR3aa: CASSLSLGWTQYF
v_gene: TRBV27
j_gene: TRBJ2-5
abundance: NA
d_gene: NA

CDR3nt: TGCGCCAGCAGGGAAGGACAGGGAATCTCTGAAGCTTTCTTT
CDR3aa: CASREGQGISEAFF
v_gene: TRBV5-1
j_gene: TRBJ1-1
abundance: NA
d_gene: TRBD1

CDR3nt: TGCGCCAGCAGCCAAGTTACGGTCGACTACGAGCAGTACTTC
CDR3aa: CASSQVTVDYEQYF
v_gene: TRBV4-1
j_gene: TRBJ2-7
abundance: once
d_gene: NA

CDR3nt: TGTGCCAGTAGGGCCTACAATCAGCCCCAGCATTTT
CDR3aa: CASRAYNQPQHF
v_gene: TRBV19
j_gene: TRBJ1-5
abundance: NA
d_gene: NA

CDR3nt: TGTGCCAGCAGCTTAGGTGGTCGGGAGCAGTACTTC
CDR3aa: CASSLGGREQYF
v_gene: TRBV7-9
j_gene: TRBJ2-7
abundance: NA
d_gene: NA

CDR3nt: TGTGCCAGCAGTTACCCAGGGTCGGTATACGAGCAGTACTTC
CDR3aa: CASSYPGSVYEQYF
v_gene: TRBV6-5
j_gene: TRBJ2-7
abundance: NA
d_gene: NA

CDR3nt: TGCGCCTCCCCTAAATGTGGGAGGATTTCAAGCTCCTACAATGAGCAGTTCTTC
CDR3aa: CASPKCGRISSSYNEQFF
v_gene: TRBV10-1
j_gene: TRBJ2-1
abundance: NA
d_gene: NA

CDR3nt: TGTGCCAGCAGCTTTCGTGGGAGTTTAACAGATACGCAGTATTTT
CDR3aa: CASSFRGSLTDTQYF
v_gene: TRBV7-3
j_gene: TRBJ2-3
abundance: NA
d_gene: NA

CDR3nt: TGTGCCAGCAGCCAAACAGGGGTAGGCGGCTACACCTTC
CDR3aa: CASSQTGVGGYTF
v_gene: TRBV4-2
j_gene: TRBJ1-2
abundance: NA
d_gene: TRBD1

CDR3nt: TGCGCCAGCAGCCCAGGGTGGGCATCTGAAAAACTGTTTTTT
CDR3aa: CASSPGWASEKLFF
v_gene: TRBV4-1
j_gene: TRBJ1-4
abundance: NA
d_gene: NA

CDR3nt: TGTGCCAGTAGTATTTTTGGGACAACGAACACTGAAGCTTTCTTT
CDR3aa: CASSIFGTTNTEAFF
v_gene: TRBV19
j_gene: TRBJ1-1
abundance: NA
d_gene: NA

CDR3nt: TGTGCCAGCGGTTACCTAACCTACGAGCAGTACTTC
CDR3aa: CASGYLTYEQYF
v_gene: TRBV27
j_gene: TRBJ2-7
abundance: NA
d_gene: NA

CDR3nt: TGCGCCAGCAGCGGGGAGTTCTACGAGCAGTACTTC
CDR3aa: CASSGEFYEQYF
v_gene: TRBV5-1
j_gene: TRBJ2-7
abundance: NA
d_gene: NA

CDR3nt: TGTGCCAGCAGCCCGGACAGACCCTACACAGATACGCAGTATTTT
CDR3aa: CASSPDRPYTDTQYF
v_gene: TRBV7-9
j_gene: TRBJ2-3
abundance: NA
d_gene: NA

CDR3nt: TGTGCCAGCAGCCCGCAGTCAGATACGCAGTATTTT
CDR3aa: CASSPQSDTQYF
v_gene: TRBV9
j_gene: TRBJ2-3
abundance: NA
d_gene: NA